The subject of this entry is one T cell receptor (beta chain). At one boundary the junction diverges from the germline segment, which might be a read error. CDR3 length: 17 amino acids. Germline lookup yields CDR1 SGHNT and CDR2 YYREEE (reference sequence). The sample is drawn from a study of early T cells in non-severe SARS-CoV-2 infection. Attachment of unique molecular identifiers to individual cDNA molecules was performed. MiXCR, run by TCRdb on the 5' RACE reads, gives a single entry per CDR3 protein. Of under 100,000 distinct CDR3 sequences in the sample, roughly 13% are singletons; the top ten hold about 1.5%.

The sequence came from an adult who was a healthcare worker with PCR-confirmed SARS-CoV-2 infection or an uninfected control (not recorded which). The sample taken for sequencing was whole blood. V gene TRBV5-4 combines with J gene TRBJ2-2, with 8 bases matching TRBD1. In nucleotides, the CDR3 is TGTGCCAGCAGCTTGGAATGGGACAGGACGAACGCCGGGGAGCTGTTTTTT. This translates into CASSLEWDRTNAGELFF.